The T cell receptor (beta chain) under discussion was sequenced for a study of spatial heterogeneity in lung cancer. MiXCR, applied by TCRdb to the 5' RACE reads, yields one record per CDR3 protein. Found here are approximately 40,000 distinct CDR3 sequences, 7.5% of them singletons; the top ten hold around 30%. Time point noted: sample taken at primary tumor resection. There were 75 or so donors, all of them untreated patients with early-stage non-small cell lung cancer. This clonotype was sampled from a male donor with early-stage non-small cell lung cancer. The sequencing here drew on PBMCs, taken at surgery.

For the CDR3, the DNA is TGTGCCAGCAGCTTAGATCCAAGGACAGGGAACTCACCCCTCCACTTT. It specifies CASSLDPRTGNSPLHF. The chain uses TRBV11-2 and TRBJ1-6; 8 positions agree with TRBD1. The length of the CDR3 is 16 residues. The J segment lost 10 bases and the V segment lost 0 bases, leaving 8 bases of the junction unmatched. Per germline, CDR1 SGHAT and CDR2 FQNNGV. Variable domain in full (rest from reference TRBV11-2 and TRBJ1-6): EAGVAQSPRYKIIEKRQSVAFWCNPISGHATLYWYQQILGQGPKLLIQFQNNGVVDDSQLPKDRFSAERLKGVDSTLKIQPAKLEDSAVYLCASSLDPRTGNSPLHFGNGTRLTVT.